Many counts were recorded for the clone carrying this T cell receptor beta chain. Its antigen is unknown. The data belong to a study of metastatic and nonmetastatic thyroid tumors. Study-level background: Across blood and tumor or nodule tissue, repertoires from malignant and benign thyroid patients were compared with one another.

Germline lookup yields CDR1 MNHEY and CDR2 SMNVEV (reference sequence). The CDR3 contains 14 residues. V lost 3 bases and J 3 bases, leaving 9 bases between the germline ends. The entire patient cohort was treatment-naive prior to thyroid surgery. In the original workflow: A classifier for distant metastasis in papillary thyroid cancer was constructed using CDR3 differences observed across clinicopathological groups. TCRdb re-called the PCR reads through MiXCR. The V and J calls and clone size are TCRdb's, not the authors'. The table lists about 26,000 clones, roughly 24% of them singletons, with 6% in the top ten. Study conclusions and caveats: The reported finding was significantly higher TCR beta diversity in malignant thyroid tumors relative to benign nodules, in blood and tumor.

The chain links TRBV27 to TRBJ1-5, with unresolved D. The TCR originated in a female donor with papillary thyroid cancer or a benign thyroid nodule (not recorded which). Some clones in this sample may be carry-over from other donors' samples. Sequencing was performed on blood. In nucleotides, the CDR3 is TGTGCCAGCAGTTTGAGGCAGAACAATCAGCCCCAGCATTTT. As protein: CASSLRQNNQPQHF.